These 21 T cell receptor beta chains came from one sample sequenced in a study of cytomegalovirus exposure and HLA in healthy donors. The primer mix had 60 Vbeta and 13 Jbeta primers. The assay was immunoSEQ multiplex PCR, and TCRdb's table has in-frame clones only and misses some. In the table there are around 200,000 clones, roughly 72% of which are singletons. The sequenced sample was PBMCs. The source of these receptors is a woman aged 25-40 years in good health and CMV-seropositive.

CDR3 region: CASSPPGASNQPQHF. The CDR3 DNA reads TGTGCCAGCAGCCCACCAGGGGCTAGCAATCAGCCCCAGCATTTT. The rearrangement joins TRBV11-2 to TRBJ1-5, with a tentative D call TRBD1 (6 bases). Per the germline V gene, CDR1 is SGHAT and CDR2 is FQNNGV. CDR3 length: 15 amino acids. Trimming removed 5 bases at V and 0 bases at J, with 11 bases between.

The genes are TRBV27 and TRBJ2-7, with 9 bases that match TRBD1. This CDR3 contains 16 residues. Germline V CDR1 and CDR2: MNHEY, SMNVEV (reference sequence). V lost 2 bases to trimming and J lost 1 base; unmatched junction nucleotides: 6. The CDR3 spells CASSLSPGTGSYEQYF. The DNA of the CDR3 is TGTGCCAGCAGTTTAAGTCCCGGGACAGGGTCCTACGAGCAGTACTTC.

This rearrangement joins TRBV2 to TRBJ2-2; TRBD2 might be the D (6 bases). The CDR3 contains 13 residues. V was clipped by 6 bases and J by 4 bases, with 9 bases between them. CDR1 and CDR2 (germline): SNHLY, FYNNEI. CDR3 loop: CASSGSATGELFF. CDR3 DNA: TGTGCCAGCAGCGGGAGCGCCACCGGGGAGCTGTTTTTT.

This rearrangement joins TRBV6-5 to TRBJ1-1; no clear D. Germline values: CDR1 MNHEY, CDR2 SVGAGI. The length of the CDR3 is 13 residues. V lost 2 bases and J 1 base, leaving 5 bases between the germline ends. The CDR3 bases are TGTGCCAGCAGTTACGAGGGGAACACTGAAGCTTTCTTT. Its translation: CASSYEGNTEAFF.

The chain links TRBV29-1 to TRBJ1-1, with 8 bases lining up with TRBD1. This CDR3 contains 13 residues. Germline V gives CDR1 SQVTM, CDR2 ANQGSEA. V gave up 7 bases and J gave up 1 base; unmatched junction bases: 5. CDR3 sequence reads: CSAAGGRNTEAFF. CDR3 coding DNA: TGCAGCGCCGCAGGGGGCCGGAACACTGAAGCTTTCTTT.

The V gene is TRBV5-4, the J gene TRBJ2-1, with 10 bases lining up with TRBD2. V was pared by 1 base and J by 6 bases, with 4 bases of the junction left unmatched. There are 15 residues in the CDR3. Germline V gives CDR1 SGHNT, CDR2 YYREEE (reference sequence). The CDR3 bases are TGTGCCAGCAGCTTGACTAGCGGGGTTTCCAATGAGCAGTTCTTC. It specifies CASSLTSGVSNEQFF.

The rearrangement uses TRBV19 and TRBJ2-1; 10 nucleotides align to TRBD1. This CDR3 spans 13 amino acids. V gave up 10 bases and J gave up 7 bases; unmatched junction bases: 7. The germline gives CDR1 LNHDA, CDR2 SQIVND (reference sequence). In nucleotides, the CDR3 is TGTGCCACCGTGACAGGGGGCTATAATGAGCAGTTCTTC. Its protein product is CATVTGGYNEQFF.

V is TRBV6-5 and J is TRBJ2-1; D gene unclear. The V end was cut by 2 bases, the J end by 9 bases, with 11 bases between. This CDR3 comprises 13 residues. Germline CDR1 reads MNHEY; CDR2 reads SVGAGI. Written as DNA, the CDR3 is TGTGCCAGCAGTTACGAGTACCCTCTTGAGCAGTTCTTC. The encoded protein is CASSYEYPLEQFF.

The sample holds a few counts of this clone. The junction differs from germline at one of its ends, possibly a read error. The chain links TRBV7-9 to TRBJ2-7, with 9 bases matching TRBD2. Looked up from germline, CDR1 is SEHNR and CDR2 is FQNEAQ (reference sequence). This CDR3 has 16 residues. The CDR3 DNA sequence: TGTGCCAGCAGTTTAGCGGGCGGGAGGGTAACCTACGAGCAGTACTTC. This encodes CASSLAGGRVTYEQYF. The whole variable domain, remainder taken from reference TRBV7-9 and TRBJ2-7, is DTGVSQNPRHKITKRGQNVTFRCDPISEHNRLYWYRQTLGQGPEFLTYFQNEAQLEKSRLLSDRFSAERPKGSFSTLEIQRTEQGDSAMYLCASSLAGGRVTYEQYFGPGTRLTVT.

The rearrangement joins TRBV5-1 to TRBJ1-2; 7 bases fit TRBD1. This CDR3 comprises 14 residues. Germline CDR1 is SGHRS and CDR2 is YFSETQ. V lost 1 base to trimming and J lost 4 bases; unmatched junction nucleotides: 4. CDR3 DNA: TGCGCCAGCAGCTTGAGTGGGACAGCCTATGGCTACACCTTC. This sequence encodes CASSLSGTAYGYTF. The full variable domain, with the rest looked up from reference TRBV5-1 and TRBJ1-2, is KAGVTQTPRYLIKTRGQQVTLSCSPISGHRSVSWYQQTPGQGLQFLFEYFSETQRNKGNFPGRFSGRQFSNSRSEMNVSTLELGDSALYLCASSLSGTAYGYTFGSGTRLTVV.

The chain uses TRBV19 and TRBJ2-7, with D maybe TRBD2 (6 bases). V lost 5 bases and J 5 bases, leaving 19 bases between the germline ends. The CDR3 has 15 residues. Germline V gene sequence: CDR1 LNHDA, CDR2 SQIVND (reference sequence). CDR3 sequence reads: CASSASRRDANEQYF. CDR3 DNA sequence: TGTGCCAGTAGTGCCTCGAGGAGGGACGCCAACGAGCAGTACTTC.

J is TRBJ2-1 and V is TRBV11-2, with 9 bases matching TRBD1. V was pared by 5 bases and J by 3 bases, with 8 bases of the junction left unmatched. The CDR3 extends over 16 amino acids. Germline CDR1 and CDR2: SGHAT and FQNNGV. CDR3 residues: CASSRTGTGFYNEQFF. The CDR3 bases are TGTGCCAGCAGCCGAACCGGGACAGGGTTCTACAATGAGCAGTTCTTC.

This chain joins TRBV15 and TRBJ2-1; D not certain. Looked up from germline, CDR1 is LNHNV and CDR2 is YYDKDF (reference sequence). The CDR3 covers 12 residues. V lost 6 bases, J lost 3 bases, and 6 bases lay in between. CDR3 sequence (DNA): TGTGCCACCAGGGGCTTCTACAATGAGCAGTTCTTC. Protein: CATRGFYNEQFF.

V gene TRBV19 combines with J gene TRBJ1-5; tentative D call: TRBD1 (6 bases). The germline gives CDR1 LNHDA, CDR2 SQIVND (reference sequence). The CDR3 has 14 amino acids. V lost 7 bases and J 7 bases, leaving 17 bases between the germline ends. The CDR3 is CASIPQGPGQPQHF. The CDR3 nucleotides are TGTGCCAGTATCCCACAGGGTCCGGGCCAGCCCCAGCATTTT. The whole variable domain, filled in from reference TRBV19 and TRBJ1-5, reads DGGITQSPKYLFRKEGQNVTLSCEQNLNHDAMYWYRQDPGQGLRLIYYSQIVNDFQKGDIAEGYSVSREKKESFPLTVTSAQKNPTAFYLCASIPQGPGQPQHFGDGTRLSIL.

The J gene is TRBJ1-3, the V gene TRBV4-1; 7 nucleotides align to TRBD1. From germline, CDR1 is MGHRA and CDR2 YSYEKL. V dropped 3 bases and J dropped 2; count of bases not matched to a gene: 7. The CDR3 totals 16 residues. The CDR3 region is CASSHPGQNTGNTIYF. The CDR3 DNA reads as TGCGCCAGCAGCCATCCGGGACAGAATACTGGAAACACCATATATTTT.

V and J are TRBV21-1 and TRBJ1-1; whether TRBD1, the table's D call, matches the DNA was not checked. TRBV21-1 has pseudogene status. This CDR3 spans 17 amino acids. In nucleotides, the CDR3 is TGTGCCAGCAGCAAAGAGGTACTAGGACAGGAGAACACTGAAGCTTTCTTT. It is translated as CASSKEVLGQENTEAFF.

Only one count was recorded for this clone. This sequence joins TRBV6-1 and TRBJ1-2; no definite D call. The CDR3 spans 16 residues. The V gene lost 2 bases and the J gene lost 6 bases, with 19 bases spanning the gap. In germline, CDR1 is MNHNS, CDR2 SASEGT. In DNA form, the CDR3 reads TGTGCCAGCAGTGAAAATCTTGACAACTGGATGGATGGCTACACCTTC. Translation: CASSENLDNWMDGYTF.

The chain is built from TRBV7-2 and TRBJ2-6; D might be TRBD1 (5 bases). The V and J ends lost 5 bases and 0 bases respectively, with 8 bases between them. In germline, CDR1 is SGHTA, CDR2 FQGNSA. The CDR3 totals 15 residues. DNA of the CDR3: TGTGCCAGCAGCCGCAGGGACTCTGGGGCCAACGTCCTGACTTTC. Translating gives CASSRRDSGANVLTF. Supplemented by reference TRBV7-2 and TRBJ2-6, the full variable domain reads GAGVSQSPSNKVTEKGKDVELRCDPISGHTALYWYRQSLGQGLEFLIYFQGNSAPDKSGLPSDRFSAERTGGSVSTLTIQRTQQEDSAVYLCASSRRDSGANVLTFGAGSRLTVL.

The chain has TRBV7-6 and TRBJ2-3; TRBD1 matches at 8 bases. Germline V gene lookup returns CDR1 SGHVS and CDR2 FNYEAQ. V shed 3 bases, J shed 7 bases, and the junction held 6 bases outside the gene matches. This CDR3 comprises 14 residues. CDR3 coding DNA: TGTGCCAGCAGCTTTGACAGGGGATTAAATACGCAGTATTTT. It translates to CASSFDRGLNTQYF. Full variable domain (remainder filled in from reference TRBV7-6 and TRBJ2-3): GAGVSQSPRYKVTKRGQDVALRCDPISGHVSLYWYRQALGQGPEFLTYFNYEAQQDKSGLPNDRFSAERPEGSISTLTIQRTEQRDSAMYRCASSFDRGLNTQYFGPGTRLTVL.

This sequence joins TRBV27 and TRBJ2-5; TRBD1 matches at 9 bases. CDR1 MNHEY and CDR2 SMNVEV come from the germline V gene (reference sequence). This CDR3 region has 16 residues. V lost 2 bases to trimming and J lost 5 bases; unmatched junction nucleotides: 9. The CDR3, as DNA: TGTGCCAGCAGTTTAGGGCCGGGACAGGGTAGGGAGACCCAGTACTTC. Its translation: CASSLGPGQGRETQYF.

The V call is TRBV11-2, the J call TRBJ1-2, with 8 bases identical to TRBD1. The CDR3 has 13 residues. The trim removed 7 bases at V and 8 bases at J, leaving 9 bases unmatched. Per germline, CDR1 SGHAT and CDR2 FQNNGV. The DNA of the CDR3 is TGTGCCAGCAAACCCTCAGGGGGCCGGGGCTACACCTTC. This codes for CASKPSGGRGYTF.